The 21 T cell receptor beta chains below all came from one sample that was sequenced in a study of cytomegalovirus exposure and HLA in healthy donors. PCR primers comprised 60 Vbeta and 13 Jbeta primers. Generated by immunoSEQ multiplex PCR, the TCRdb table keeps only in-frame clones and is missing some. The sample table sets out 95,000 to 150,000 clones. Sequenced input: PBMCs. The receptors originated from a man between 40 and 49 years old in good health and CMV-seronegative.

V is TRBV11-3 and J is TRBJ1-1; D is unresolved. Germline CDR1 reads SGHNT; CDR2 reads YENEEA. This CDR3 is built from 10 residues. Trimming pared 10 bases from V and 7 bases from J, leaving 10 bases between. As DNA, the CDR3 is TGTGCCACCCCTCTACGTGAAGCTTTCTTT. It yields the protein CATPLREAFF.

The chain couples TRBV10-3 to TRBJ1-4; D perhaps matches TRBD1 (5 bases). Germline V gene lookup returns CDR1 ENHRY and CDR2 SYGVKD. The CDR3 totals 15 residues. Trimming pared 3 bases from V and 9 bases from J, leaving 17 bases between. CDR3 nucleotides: TGTGCCATCAGTGACCCCAGGGAACCCATCCAAAAACTGTTTTTT. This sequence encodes CAISDPREPIQKLFF.

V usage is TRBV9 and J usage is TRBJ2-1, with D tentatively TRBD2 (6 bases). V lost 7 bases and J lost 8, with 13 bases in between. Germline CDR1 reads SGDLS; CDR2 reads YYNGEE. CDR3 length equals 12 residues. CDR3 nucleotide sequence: TGTGCCAGCGGACTCGGGAGAGATGAGCAGTTCTTC. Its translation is CASGLGRDEQFF.

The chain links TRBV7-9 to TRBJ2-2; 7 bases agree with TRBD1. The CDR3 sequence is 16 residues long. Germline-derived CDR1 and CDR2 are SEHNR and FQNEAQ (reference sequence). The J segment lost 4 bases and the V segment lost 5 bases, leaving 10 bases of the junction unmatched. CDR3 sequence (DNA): TGTGCCAGCAGCCCAAAGGGACAGCAAGTCACCGGGGAGCTGTTTTTT. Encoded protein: CASSPKGQQVTGELFF.

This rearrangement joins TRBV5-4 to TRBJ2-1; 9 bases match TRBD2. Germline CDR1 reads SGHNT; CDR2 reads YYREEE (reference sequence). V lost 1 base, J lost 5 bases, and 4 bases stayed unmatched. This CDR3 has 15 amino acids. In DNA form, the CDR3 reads TGTGCCAGCAGCTTGACTAGCGGGCTGAACAATGAGCAGTTCTTC. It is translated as CASSLTSGLNNEQFF.

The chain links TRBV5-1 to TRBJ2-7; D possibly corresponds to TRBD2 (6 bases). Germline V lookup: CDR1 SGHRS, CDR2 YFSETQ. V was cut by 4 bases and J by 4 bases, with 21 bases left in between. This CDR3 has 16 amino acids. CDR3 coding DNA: TGCGCCAGCAGCCCCGGAGGAGGACGGGAGACGTACGAGCAGTACTTC. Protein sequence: CASSPGGGRETYEQYF.

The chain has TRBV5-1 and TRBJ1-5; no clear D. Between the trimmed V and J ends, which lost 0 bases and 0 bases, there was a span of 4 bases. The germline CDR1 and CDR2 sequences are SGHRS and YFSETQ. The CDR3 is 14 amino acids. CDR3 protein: CASSLGHSNQPQHF. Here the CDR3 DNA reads TGCGCCAGCAGCTTGGGTCATAGCAATCAGCCCCAGCATTTT.

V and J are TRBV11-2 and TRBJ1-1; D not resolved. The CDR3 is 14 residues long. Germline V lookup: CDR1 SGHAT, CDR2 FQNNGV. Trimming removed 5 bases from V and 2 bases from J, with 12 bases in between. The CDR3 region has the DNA TGTGCCAGCAGCCAGCGGAGCGGAAACACTGAAGCTTTCTTT. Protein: CASSQRSGNTEAFF. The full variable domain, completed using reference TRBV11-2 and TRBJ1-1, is EAGVAQSPRYKIIEKRQSVAFWCNPISGHATLYWYQQILGQGPKLLIQFQNNGVVDDSQLPKDRFSAERLKGVDSTLKIQPAKLEDSAVYLCASSQRSGNTEAFFGQGTRLTVV.

CDR3: CASSQGLNYGYTF. The CDR3 coding sequence is TGTGCCAGCAGCCAGGGGTTGAACTATGGCTACACCTTC. The chain combines TRBV9 with TRBJ1-2; tentative D call: TRBD1 (6 bases). Between the trimmed V and J ends, which lost 4 bases and 2 bases, there was a span of 9 bases. Germline lookup yields CDR1 SGDLS and CDR2 YYNGEE. This CDR3 is built from 13 residues.

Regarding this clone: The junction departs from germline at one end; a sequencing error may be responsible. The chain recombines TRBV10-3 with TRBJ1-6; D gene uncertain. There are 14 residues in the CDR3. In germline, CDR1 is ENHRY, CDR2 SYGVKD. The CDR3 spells CAISDLPDGNPLHF. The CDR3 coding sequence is TGTGCTATCAGTGATCTTCCAGATGGCAACCCCCTCCACTTT.

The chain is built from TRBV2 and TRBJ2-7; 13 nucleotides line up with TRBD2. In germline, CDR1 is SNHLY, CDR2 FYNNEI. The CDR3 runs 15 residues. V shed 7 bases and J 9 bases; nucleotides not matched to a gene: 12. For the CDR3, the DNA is TGTGCCAGCACAGAAAGGCGACTAGCGGGAGGCCGGCAGTACTTC. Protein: CASTERRLAGGRQYF.

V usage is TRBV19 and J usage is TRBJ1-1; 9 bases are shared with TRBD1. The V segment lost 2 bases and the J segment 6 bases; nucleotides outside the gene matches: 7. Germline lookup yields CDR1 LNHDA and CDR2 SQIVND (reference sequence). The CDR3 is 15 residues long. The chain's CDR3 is CASSISRDRVPEAFF. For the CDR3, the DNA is TGTGCCAGTAGTATATCCCGGGACAGGGTGCCTGAAGCTTTCTTT.

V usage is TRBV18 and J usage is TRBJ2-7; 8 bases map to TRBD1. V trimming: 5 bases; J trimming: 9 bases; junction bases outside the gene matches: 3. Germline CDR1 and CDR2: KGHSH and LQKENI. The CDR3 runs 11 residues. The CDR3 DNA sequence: TGTGCCAGCTCATCGACAGGGGTGCAGTACTTC. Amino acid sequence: CASSSTGVQYF.

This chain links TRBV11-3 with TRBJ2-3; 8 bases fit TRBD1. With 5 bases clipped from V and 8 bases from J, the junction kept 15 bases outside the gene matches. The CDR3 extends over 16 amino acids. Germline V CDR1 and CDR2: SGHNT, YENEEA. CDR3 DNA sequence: TGTGCCAGCAGCCCGCCCGTACCCCCAGGGGGCGGTACGCAGTATTTT. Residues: CASSPPVPPGGGTQYF.

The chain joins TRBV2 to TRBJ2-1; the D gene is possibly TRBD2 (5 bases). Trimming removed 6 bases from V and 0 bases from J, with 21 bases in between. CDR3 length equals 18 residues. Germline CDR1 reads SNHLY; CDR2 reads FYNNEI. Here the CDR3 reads CASRIAPLSDPSYNEQFF. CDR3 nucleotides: TGTGCCAGCAGGATAGCTCCCCTTAGCGATCCCTCCTACAATGAGCAGTTCTTC. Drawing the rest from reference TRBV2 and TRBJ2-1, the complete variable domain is EPEVTQTPSHQVTQMGQEVILRCVPISNHLYFYWYRQILGQKVEFLVSFYNNEISEKSEIFDDQFSVERPDGSNFTLKIRSTKLEDSAMYFCASRIAPLSDPSYNEQFFGPGTRLTVL.

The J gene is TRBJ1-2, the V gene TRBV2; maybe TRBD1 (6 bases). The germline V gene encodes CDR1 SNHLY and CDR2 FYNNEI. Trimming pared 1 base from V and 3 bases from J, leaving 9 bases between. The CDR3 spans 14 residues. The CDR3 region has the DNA TGTGCCAGCAGTGAAGGCACAGGGTACTATGGCTACACCTTC. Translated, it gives CASSEGTGYYGYTF.

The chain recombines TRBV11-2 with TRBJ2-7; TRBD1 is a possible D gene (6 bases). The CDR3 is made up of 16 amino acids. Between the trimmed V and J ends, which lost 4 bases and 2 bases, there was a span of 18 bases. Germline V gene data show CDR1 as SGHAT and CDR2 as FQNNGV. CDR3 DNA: TGTGCCAGCAGCTCCGCCATTCTACAGGGCGCCTACGAGCAGTACTTC. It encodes CASSSAILQGAYEQYF.

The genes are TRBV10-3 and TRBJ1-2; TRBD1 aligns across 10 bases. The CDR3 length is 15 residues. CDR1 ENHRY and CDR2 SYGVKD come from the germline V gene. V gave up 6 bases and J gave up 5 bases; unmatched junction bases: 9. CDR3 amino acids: CAISGRDRGRYGYTF. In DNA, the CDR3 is TGTGCCATCAGCGGTCGGGACAGGGGAAGGTATGGCTACACCTTC.

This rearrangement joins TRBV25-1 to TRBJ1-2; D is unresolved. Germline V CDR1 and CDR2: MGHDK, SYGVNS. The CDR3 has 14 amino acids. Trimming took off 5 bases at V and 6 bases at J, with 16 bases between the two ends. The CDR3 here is CASSKGGQKDGYTF. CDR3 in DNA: TGTGCCAGCAGTAAAGGTGGGCAGAAAGATGGCTACACCTTC.

The CDR3 here is CASSTPSPGTEAFF. CDR3 sequence (DNA): TGTGCCAGCAGTACCCCCTCGCCGGGGACTGAAGCTTTCTTT. This rearrangement joins TRBV6-6 to TRBJ1-1; D uncertain. Germline V gene sequence: CDR1 MNHNY, CDR2 SVGAGI (reference sequence). The V end lost 5 bases, the J end lost 5 bases, and 15 bases lay between the germline ends. CDR3 length: 14 residues.

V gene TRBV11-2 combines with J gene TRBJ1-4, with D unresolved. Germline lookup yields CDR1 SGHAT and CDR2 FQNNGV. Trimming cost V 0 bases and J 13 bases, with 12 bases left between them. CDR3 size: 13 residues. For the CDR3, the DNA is TGTGCCAGCAGCTTAGAGCCCAGGATGGGACTGTTTTTT. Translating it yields CASSLEPRMGLFF.